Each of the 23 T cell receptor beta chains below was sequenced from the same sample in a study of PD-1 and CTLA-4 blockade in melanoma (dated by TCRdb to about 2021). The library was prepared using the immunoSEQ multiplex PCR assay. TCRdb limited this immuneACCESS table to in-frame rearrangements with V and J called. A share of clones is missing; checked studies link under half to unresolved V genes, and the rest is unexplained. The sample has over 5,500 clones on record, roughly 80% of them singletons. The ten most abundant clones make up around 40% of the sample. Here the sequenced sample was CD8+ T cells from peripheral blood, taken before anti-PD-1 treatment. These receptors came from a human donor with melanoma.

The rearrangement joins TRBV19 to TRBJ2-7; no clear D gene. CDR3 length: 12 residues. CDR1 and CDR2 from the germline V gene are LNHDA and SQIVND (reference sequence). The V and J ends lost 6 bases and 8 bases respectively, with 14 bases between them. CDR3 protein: CASSADERKQYF. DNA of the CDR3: TGTGCCAGTAGCGCGGATGAGAGGAAGCAGTACTTC.

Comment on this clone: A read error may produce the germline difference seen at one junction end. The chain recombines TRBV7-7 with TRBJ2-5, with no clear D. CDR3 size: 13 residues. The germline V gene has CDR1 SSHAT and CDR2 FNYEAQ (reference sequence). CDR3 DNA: TGTGCTAGCAGCTCGACCCCCGGGGAGACCCAGTACTTC. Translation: CASSSTPGETQYF.

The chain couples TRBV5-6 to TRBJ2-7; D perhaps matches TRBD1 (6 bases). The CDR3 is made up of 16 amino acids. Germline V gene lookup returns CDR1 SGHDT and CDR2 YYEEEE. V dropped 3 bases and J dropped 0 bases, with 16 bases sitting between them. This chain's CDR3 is CASSSMDSPSSYEQYF. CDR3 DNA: TGTGCCAGCAGCTCCATGGACAGCCCTAGCTCCTACGAGCAGTACTTC.

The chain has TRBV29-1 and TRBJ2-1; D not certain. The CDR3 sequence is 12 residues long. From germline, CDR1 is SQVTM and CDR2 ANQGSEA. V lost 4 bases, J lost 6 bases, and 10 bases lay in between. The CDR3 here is CSVVLAANEQFF. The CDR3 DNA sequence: TGCAGCGTTGTCTTGGCCGCCAATGAGCAGTTCTTC.

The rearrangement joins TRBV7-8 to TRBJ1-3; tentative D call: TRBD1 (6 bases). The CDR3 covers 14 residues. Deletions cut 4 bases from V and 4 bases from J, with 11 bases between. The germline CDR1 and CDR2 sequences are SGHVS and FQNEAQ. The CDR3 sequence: CASSSTGSGNTIYF. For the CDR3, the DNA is TGTGCCAGCAGCTCTACAGGGTCGGGAAACACCATATATTTT.

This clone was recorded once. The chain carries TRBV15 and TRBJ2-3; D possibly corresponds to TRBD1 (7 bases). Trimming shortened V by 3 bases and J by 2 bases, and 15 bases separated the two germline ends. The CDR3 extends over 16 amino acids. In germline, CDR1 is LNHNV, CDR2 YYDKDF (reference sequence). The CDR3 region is CATSRGGQLYTDTQYF. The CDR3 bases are TGTGCCACCAGCAGGGGGGGACAGCTGTACACAGATACGCAGTATTTT.

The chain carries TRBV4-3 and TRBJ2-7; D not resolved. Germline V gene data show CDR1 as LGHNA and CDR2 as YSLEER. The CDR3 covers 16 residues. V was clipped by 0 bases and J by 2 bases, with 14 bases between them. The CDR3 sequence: CASSQDSSGPAYEQYF. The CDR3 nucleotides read TGCGCCAGCAGCCAAGATAGTTCTGGGCCGGCCTACGAGCAGTACTTC.

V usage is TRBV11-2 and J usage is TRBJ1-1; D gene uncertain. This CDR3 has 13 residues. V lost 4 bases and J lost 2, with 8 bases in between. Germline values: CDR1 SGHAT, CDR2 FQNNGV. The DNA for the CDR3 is TGTGCCAGCAGCTATGGGCTCAACACTGAAGCTTTCTTT. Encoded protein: CASSYGLNTEAFF.

CDR3 nucleotide sequence: TGCGCCAGCAGCCAAGAAAGAGGGGCTAGCGGTGGGGATACGCAGTATTTT. It codes for CASSQERGASGGDTQYF. This chain connects TRBV4-3 to TRBJ2-3, with 7 bases aligning to TRBD2. Germline-derived CDR1 and CDR2 are LGHNA and YSLEER. Trimming took 0 bases from V and 6 from J; bases not matched to a gene: 12. The CDR3 runs 17 residues.

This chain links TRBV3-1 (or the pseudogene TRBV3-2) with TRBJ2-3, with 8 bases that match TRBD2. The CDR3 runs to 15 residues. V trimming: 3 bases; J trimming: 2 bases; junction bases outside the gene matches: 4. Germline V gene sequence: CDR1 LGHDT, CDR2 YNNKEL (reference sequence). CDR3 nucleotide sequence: TGTGCCAGCAGCCAGTTAGCGGGGTTCACAGATACGCAGTATTTT. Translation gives CASSQLAGFTDTQYF.

The CDR3, as DNA: TGTGCCAGCAGCCTCAGGGCTGGCTACAATGAGCAGTTCTTC. This sequence encodes CASSLRAGYNEQFF. V gene TRBV9 combines with J gene TRBJ2-1; D might be TRBD1 (5 bases). There are 14 residues in the CDR3. V was trimmed by 4 bases and J by 3 bases, leaving 11 bases between them. Per germline, CDR1 SGDLS and CDR2 YYNGEE.

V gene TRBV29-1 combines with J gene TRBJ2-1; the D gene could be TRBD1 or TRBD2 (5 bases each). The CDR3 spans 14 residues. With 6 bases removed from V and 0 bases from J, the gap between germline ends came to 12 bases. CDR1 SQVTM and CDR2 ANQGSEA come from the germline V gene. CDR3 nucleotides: TGCAGCGTCAACAATGGGGGCTCCTACAATGAGCAGTTCTTC. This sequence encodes CSVNNGGSYNEQFF.

CDR3 amino acids: CASSQDPVGVLQDTQYF. The CDR3 DNA is TGCGCCAGCAGCCAAGACCCGGTAGGGGTCTTGCAAGATACGCAGTATTTT. This chain connects TRBV4-3 to TRBJ2-3; D is possibly TRBD1 (5 bases). CDR1 is LGHNA and CDR2 is YSLEER in the germline V gene. The CDR3 has 17 residues. V lost 0 bases and J 5 bases, leaving 18 bases between the germline ends.

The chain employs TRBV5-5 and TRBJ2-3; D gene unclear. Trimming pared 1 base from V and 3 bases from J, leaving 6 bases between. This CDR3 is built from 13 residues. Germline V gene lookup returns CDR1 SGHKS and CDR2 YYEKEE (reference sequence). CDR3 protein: CASSLLGTDTQYF. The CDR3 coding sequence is TGTGCCAGCAGCTTGTTAGGGACAGATACGCAGTATTTT.

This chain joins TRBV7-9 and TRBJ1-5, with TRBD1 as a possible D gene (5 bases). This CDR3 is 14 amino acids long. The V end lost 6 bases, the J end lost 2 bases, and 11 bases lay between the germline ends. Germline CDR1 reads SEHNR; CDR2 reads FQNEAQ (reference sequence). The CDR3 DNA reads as TGTGCCAGCAGACGGGACGGTGGCAATCAGCCCCAGCATTTT. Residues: CASRRDGGNQPQHF.

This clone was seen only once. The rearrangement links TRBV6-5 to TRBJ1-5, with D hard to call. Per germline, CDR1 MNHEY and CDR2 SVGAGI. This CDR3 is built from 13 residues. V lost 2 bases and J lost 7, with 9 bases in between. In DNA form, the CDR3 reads TGTGCCAGCAGTTACGACATCAGCCAGCCCCAGCATTTT. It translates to CASSYDISQPQHF.

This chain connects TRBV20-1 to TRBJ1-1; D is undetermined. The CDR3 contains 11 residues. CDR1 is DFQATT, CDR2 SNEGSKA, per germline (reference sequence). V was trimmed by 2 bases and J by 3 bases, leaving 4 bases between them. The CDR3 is CSARLYTEAFF. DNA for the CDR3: TGCAGTGCTAGACTCTACACTGAAGCTTTCTTT.

This CDR3 is CASSYYVGGLYGYTF. CDR3 coding DNA: TGTGCCAGCAGTTACTACGTTGGGGGCCTGTATGGCTACACCTTC. V usage is TRBV6-5 and J usage is TRBJ1-2; perhaps TRBD1 as D (6 bases). The V gene's germline CDR1 is MNHEY and CDR2 SVGAGI. Trimming pared 1 base from V and 5 bases from J, leaving 14 bases between. The CDR3 sequence is 15 residues long.

CDR3 in amino acids: CASRLAGEGELFF. The CDR3 DNA follows: TGTGCCAGCAGACTAGCGGGAGAGGGGGAGCTGTTTTTT. V is TRBV5-6 and J is TRBJ2-2; 11 nucleotides align to TRBD2. Germline CDR1 is SGHDT and CDR2 is YYEEEE. This CDR3 has 13 amino acids. Trimming cost V 5 bases and J 8 bases; bases outside gene matches: 2.

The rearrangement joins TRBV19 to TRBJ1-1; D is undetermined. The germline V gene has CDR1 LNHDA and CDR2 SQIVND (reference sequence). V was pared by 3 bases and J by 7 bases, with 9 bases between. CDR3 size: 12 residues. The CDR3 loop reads CASSMPPYEAFF. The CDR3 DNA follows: TGTGCCAGTAGTATGCCGCCGTATGAAGCTTTCTTT.

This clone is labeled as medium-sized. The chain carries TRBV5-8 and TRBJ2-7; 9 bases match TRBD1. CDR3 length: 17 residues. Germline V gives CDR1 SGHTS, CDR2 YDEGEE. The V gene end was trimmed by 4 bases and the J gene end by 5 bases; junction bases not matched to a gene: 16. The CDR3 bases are TGTGCCAGCAGCGCCATCCCCGCCGGGACAGGGCCCCACGAGCAGTACTTC. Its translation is CASSAIPAGTGPHEQYF.

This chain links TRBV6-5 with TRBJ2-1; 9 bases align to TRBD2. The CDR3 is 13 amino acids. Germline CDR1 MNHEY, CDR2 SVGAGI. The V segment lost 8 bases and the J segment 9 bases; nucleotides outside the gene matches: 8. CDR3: CASASGVFGEQFF. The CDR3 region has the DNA TGTGCCAGCGCTAGCGGGGTTTTCGGTGAGCAGTTCTTC.

The CDR3 here is CASSLGSGTGGGTQYF. CDR3 sequence (DNA): TGTGCCAGCAGCTTGGGTTCCGGGACAGGGGGGGGGACCCAGTACTTC. V is TRBV5-4 and J is TRBJ2-5, with 11 bases that match TRBD1. CDR3 length equals 16 residues. Germline V CDR1 and CDR2: SGHNT, YYREEE (reference sequence). The V segment lost 0 bases and the J segment 7 bases; nucleotides outside the gene matches: 8.